This T cell receptor (beta chain) was observed in a study of shared clonotypes between healthy human individuals. Germline V lookup: CDR1 MNHEY, CDR2 SMNVEV (reference sequence). V dropped 0 bases and J dropped 3 bases, with 12 bases sitting between them. The CDR3 loop spans 15 amino acids. Notes on the study in general: Only blood was sampled; tissue repertoires likely differ.

In regard to this clone: What it binds is not known.

On sorted subsets, replicate PCRs used roughly 190 ng DNA, or around 30,000 T cell genomes. Generated by immunoSEQ multiplex PCR, the TCRdb table keeps only in-frame clones and is missing some. The sample consists of 2 million to 2.5 million clones, roughly 95% of them appearing once. A CD45RA-negative memory subset and a CD45RA+ naive subset were separated from the CD4+ cells. Input material: naive CD4+ T cells sorted from blood. Noted subset: CD45RA+ positively selected. This sequence originates from a man aged 18 to 29 in good health. The chain carries TRBV27 and TRBJ2-7; the D gene is possibly TRBD1 (6 bases). CDR3 sequence reads: CASSLSSGGVYEQYF. DNA for the CDR3: TGTGCCAGCAGTTTATCGAGTGGGGGCGTCTACGAGCAGTACTTC.